This passage covers 26 T cell receptor beta chains from one sample sequenced in a study of T cells in Graves' hyperthyroidism and ophthalmopathy. There were TCR beta CDR3 regions amplified from RNA transcripts. The TCR CDR3 was amplified in a first-round RT-PCR using the HTBI primer set. One entry per CDR3 protein, called by TCRdb with MiXCR from the multiplex PCR reads. The table records about 500,000 distinct CDR3 sequences, 15% to 20% of them present only once. Specimen: blood. Receptor source: a woman younger than 35 with Graves' ophthalmopathy.

This clonotype was seen just once. A much bigger clone sits one base away, suggesting this may be a read error. V gene TRBV7-2 combines with J gene TRBJ1-1; TRBD1 might be the D (6 bases). The CDR3 has 16 residues. The V end lost 4 bases, the J end lost 6 bases, and 21 bases lay between the germline ends. Germline loops: CDR1 SGHTA, CDR2 FQGNSA. The CDR3 here is CASSSGIQGFNAEAFF. In DNA, the CDR3 is TGTGCCAGCAGCTCAGGAATACAGGGTTTTAACGCTGAAGCTTTCTTT.

This clonotype has a count of ten or more. This chain joins TRBV28 and TRBJ1-1; a weak D match, TRBD1 (5 bases). V was pared by 6 bases and J by 2 bases, with 19 bases between. Germline V gene data show CDR1 as MDHEN and CDR2 as SYDVKM. This CDR3 spans 16 amino acids. The CDR3 protein is CASSIPGGADNTEAFF. CDR3 in DNA: TGTGCCAGCAGCATTCCCGGAGGGGCGGACAACACTGAAGCTTTCTTT.

This chain joins TRBV27 and TRBJ2-5; 7 nucleotides agree with TRBD2. V lost 4 bases, J lost 0 bases, and 11 bases stayed unmatched. The CDR3 runs 17 residues. Germline CDR1 is MNHEY and CDR2 is SMNVEV (reference sequence). CDR3 sequence: CASSSSGLDEYQETQYF. In DNA form, the CDR3 reads TGTGCCAGCAGTTCTAGCGGCCTAGACGAGTACCAAGAGACCCAGTACTTC.

In this sample, this clonotype turned up many times. The CDR3 region is CASSLEGTGTGAYEQYF. CDR3 bases: TGTGCCAGCAGCTTAGAGGGGACCGGGACAGGGGCCTACGAGCAGTACTTC. The rearrangement uses TRBV7-6 and TRBJ2-7, with 10 bases aligning to TRBD1. J lost 2 bases, V lost 1 base, and 8 bases had no gene match. Germline CDR1 SGHVS, CDR2 FNYEAQ. This CDR3 is built from 17 residues.

V gene TRBV5-5 combines with J gene TRBJ1-2, with TRBD1 as a possible D gene (5 bases). Germline-derived CDR1 and CDR2 are SGHKS and YYEKEE (reference sequence). This CDR3 is 15 amino acids long. The V and J ends lost 0 bases and 3 bases respectively, with 12 bases between them. In DNA, the CDR3 is TGTGCCAGCAGCTTGGAGGGAGGGGCGTACTATGGCTACACCTTC. Translating gives CASSLEGGAYYGYTF. Full variable domain (remainder filled in from reference TRBV5-5 and TRBJ1-2): DAGVTQSPTHLIKTRGQQVTLRCSPISGHKSVSWYQQVLGQGPQFIFQYYEKEERGRGNFPDRFSARQFPNYSSELNVNALLLGDSALYLCASSLEGGAYYGYTFGSGTRLTVV.

There are many counts of this clonotype. The chain links TRBV7-8 to TRBJ2-1, with TRBD2 as a possible D gene (5 bases). This CDR3 contains 17 residues. Trimming removed 0 bases at V and 2 bases at J, with 14 bases between. Germline loops: CDR1 SGHVS, CDR2 FQNEAQ. The CDR3 DNA sequence: TGTGCCAGCAGCTTAGCAAGTCTGACTAACCCCTACAATGAGCAGTTCTTC. Translating gives CASSLASLTNPYNEQFF.

In this sample, this clonotype turned up many times. CDR3 sequence (DNA): TGTGCCAGCAGTTCCCACGGGACAGGGGTCTACGAGCAGTACTTC. Its translation is CASSSHGTGVYEQYF. The rearrangement links TRBV28 to TRBJ2-7; 10 bases are a match to TRBD1. V gave up 4 bases and J gave up 3 bases; unmatched junction bases: 6. The CDR3 is 15 residues long. CDR1 MDHEN and CDR2 SYDVKM come from the germline V gene.

J is TRBJ2-5 and V is TRBV5-1; D might be TRBD1 (5 bases). V was pared by 4 bases and J by 3 bases, with 10 bases between. The length of the CDR3 is 13 residues. Germline V lookup: CDR1 SGHRS, CDR2 YFSETQ. In DNA, the CDR3 is TGCGCCAGCAGCCTTGACAGCAAAGAGACCCAGTACTTC. This gives the protein CASSLDSKETQYF.

This clonotype was seen a few times. V usage is TRBV9 and J usage is TRBJ1-2, with D maybe TRBD1 (5 bases). CDR1 SGDLS and CDR2 YYNGEE come from the germline V gene. There are 15 residues in the CDR3. V lost 3 bases to trimming and J lost 7 bases, with 19 bases between them. DNA of the CDR3: TGTGCCAGCAGCGGAAAAACTTGGGGGGAAGGTGGCTACACCTTC. Translating gives CASSGKTWGEGGYTF.

This clonotype occurred a few times. This chain connects TRBV28 to TRBJ2-4, with 8 bases matching TRBD2. The CDR3 covers 22 residues. Germline V gene data show CDR1 as MDHEN and CDR2 as SYDVKM. Trimming at V came to 3 bases and at J to 3 bases, leaving 25 bases not matched to a gene. The CDR3 coding sequence is TGTGCCAGCAGTTTCGGGACTAGGTTTTCTGGTCCCCGAGACGGGTACAAAAACATTCAGTACTTC. The encoded protein is CASSFGTRFSGPRDGYKNIQYF.

This clonotype has at least ten counts. The J gene is TRBJ2-3, the V gene TRBV5-1; D gene unclear. V was shortened by 4 bases and J by 0 bases, with 9 bases between the two germline ends. CDR1 and CDR2 from the germline V gene are SGHRS and YFSETQ. This CDR3 has 14 residues. The CDR3 region is CASSLRTSTDTQYF. In DNA form, the CDR3 reads TGCGCCAGCAGCCTGAGGACGAGCACAGATACGCAGTATTTT.

This clonotype was observed at least ten times. The genes are TRBV6-1 and TRBJ1-1, with D unclear. Germline V CDR1 and CDR2: MNHNS, SASEGT. Deletions cut 6 bases from V and 3 bases from J, with 20 bases between. This CDR3 has 16 residues. The CDR3 spells CASRTHLARRDTEAFF. In DNA form, the CDR3 reads TGTGCCAGCAGAACCCATCTCGCCCGTAGGGACACTGAAGCTTTCTTT.

This clonotype occurred a few times. The chain carries TRBV19 and TRBJ1-1, with 8 bases that match TRBD1. CDR3 size: 15 residues. CDR1 and CDR2 (germline): LNHDA, SQIVND (reference sequence). J was trimmed by 3 bases and V by 3 bases; bases with no gene match: 6. This CDR3 reads CASSIQGARDTEAFF. The CDR3 DNA is TGTGCCAGTAGTATCCAGGGGGCGCGGGACACTGAAGCTTTCTTT.

This clonotype appeared many times. This chain uses TRBV7-2 with TRBJ2-7, with 9 positions matching TRBD2. The V segment lost 0 bases and the J segment 0 bases; nucleotides outside the gene matches: 6. The CDR3 is 17 residues long. CDR1 is SGHTA, CDR2 FQGNSA, per germline. CDR3: CASSLALGLAISYEQYF. The CDR3 nucleotides read TGTGCCAGCAGCTTAGCGCTAGGACTAGCGATCTCCTACGAGCAGTACTTC.

This clonotype was seen at least ten times. This chain connects TRBV4-2 to TRBJ1-1; D is unclear. The V gene's germline CDR1 is LGHNA and CDR2 YNFKEQ. V was clipped by 3 bases and J by 0 bases, with 8 bases between them. The CDR3 spans 14 residues. The CDR3, as DNA: TGTGCCAGCAGCCAGAAGGACCTGAACACTGAAGCTTTCTTT. It specifies CASSQKDLNTEAFF.

Note on this clonotype: This may come from a read error, since a much larger clone is one base off. V usage is TRBV15 and J usage is TRBJ1-1, with 8 positions matching TRBD1. CDR3 length: 16 residues. CDR1 LNHNV and CDR2 YYDKDF come from the germline V gene (reference sequence). J lost 5 bases, V lost 2 bases, and 10 bases had no gene match. The DNA of the CDR3 is TGTGCCACCAGCAGACCCAGGGCAGGGGGCGTTACTGAAGCTTTCTTT. It codes for CATSRPRAGGVTEAFF.

This clonotype was seen a few times. The chain has TRBV7-9 and TRBJ1-4; a weak D match, TRBD1 (5 bases). V lost 2 bases to trimming and J lost 5 bases, with 9 bases between them. The CDR3 totals 14 residues. CDR1 and CDR2 (germline): SEHNR, FQNEAQ (reference sequence). CDR3 region: CASSLIGQNEKLFF. The CDR3 DNA sequence: TGTGCCAGCAGCTTAATCGGACAAAATGAAAAACTGTTTTTT.

V is TRBV9 and J is TRBJ1-2; TRBD1 matches at 8 bases. This CDR3 is built from 14 residues. Trimming cost V 2 bases and J 7 bases; bases outside gene matches: 7. Germline V gene data show CDR1 as SGDLS and CDR2 as YYNGEE. This CDR3 is CASSVYGQGGGYTF. The CDR3 DNA sequence: TGTGCCAGCAGCGTTTATGGACAGGGCGGTGGCTACACCTTC.

There are many counts of this clonotype. V is TRBV20-1 and J is TRBJ2-4; maybe TRBD2 (6 bases). Germline values: CDR1 DFQATT, CDR2 SNEGSKA (reference sequence). This CDR3 has 17 residues. V shed 0 bases and J shed 0 bases, with 15 bases lying between them. The CDR3 bases are TGCAGTGCTAGAGATTCTTACGGGGGACTAGCCAAAAACATTCAGTACTTC. Its protein is CSARDSYGGLAKNIQYF.

This clonotype appeared once. The V call is TRBV9, the J call TRBJ2-7; a weak D match, TRBD2 (5 bases). The V and J ends lost 4 bases and 2 bases respectively, with 16 bases between them. The germline V gene encodes CDR1 SGDLS and CDR2 YYNGEE. CDR3 length: 15 residues. For the CDR3, the DNA is TGTGCCAGCAGCCCCCGTTCCGGGAACCCCTACGAGCAGTACTTC. As protein: CASSPRSGNPYEQYF.

This clonotype was observed at least ten times. The rearrangement uses TRBV2 and TRBJ1-2, with a possible D match to TRBD1 (6 bases). The germline gives CDR1 SNHLY, CDR2 FYNNEI. V was cut by 8 bases and J by 6 bases, with 16 bases left in between. There are 13 residues in the CDR3. CDR3 nucleotides: TGTGCCAGCCACTCGGGGGGCGCGCATGGCTACACCTTC. Translating it yields CASHSGGAHGYTF.

J is TRBJ1-6 and V is TRBV6-5; D is possibly TRBD1 (5 bases). The V and J ends lost 2 bases and 7 bases respectively, with 12 bases between them. The CDR3 is 15 residues long. Per germline, CDR1 MNHEY and CDR2 SVGAGI. CDR3 sequence (DNA): TGTGCCAGCAGTTACGGGTCGACAGTCAATTCACCCCTCCACTTT. Its protein product is CASSYGSTVNSPLHF.

V is TRBV20-1 and J is TRBJ2-7; 7 nucleotides line up with TRBD2. Germline-derived CDR1 and CDR2 are DFQATT and SNEGSKA (reference sequence). This CDR3 comprises 15 residues. V dropped 5 bases and J dropped 7; count of bases not matched to a gene: 17. The CDR3 loop reads CSARLVLAASTEQYF. As DNA, the CDR3 is TGCAGTGCTCGTTTAGTTCTAGCGGCCTCTACGGAGCAGTACTTC.

This clonotype has ten or more counts. V gene TRBV11-3 combines with J gene TRBJ2-3; D may correspond to TRBD1 or TRBD2 (6 bases each). This CDR3 has 14 amino acids. Trimming stripped 5 bases from V and 3 bases from J, with 12 bases between. CDR1 and CDR2 from the germline V gene are SGHNT and YENEEA. In nucleotides, the CDR3 is TGTGCCAGCAGCCCTTCGGGGGCAACAGATACGCAGTATTTT. Amino acids: CASSPSGATDTQYF.

The CDR3 bases are TGTGCCAGCAGCATCAGTGGGGAGCCCCAGCATTTT. This translates into CASSISGEPQHF. The chain has TRBV7-9 and TRBJ1-5; D gene unclear. V dropped 5 bases and J dropped 8 bases, with 10 bases sitting between them. This CDR3 comprises 12 residues. Germline CDR1 is SEHNR and CDR2 is FQNEAQ (reference sequence).

This clonotype showed up many times. The chain combines TRBV20-1 with TRBJ2-1, with D perhaps being TRBD1 or TRBD2 (6 bases each). The CDR3 is 13 amino acids. Looked up from germline, CDR1 is DFQATT and CDR2 is SNEGSKA (reference sequence). The germline V and J ends were trimmed by 1 base and 7 bases, with 11 bases remaining between them. The CDR3: CSARGWRGNEQFF. The CDR3 DNA is TGCAGTGCTAGAGGGTGGAGGGGGAATGAGCAGTTCTTC.